The source of this TCR beta chain is a study of cytomegalovirus exposure and HLA in healthy donors. General observations from the study: Subsequent analysis showed first-cohort TCR clusters tending to co-occur in some 110 validation repertoires. The study listed 150 to 200 cytomegalovirus-associated TCR beta chains.

This clone was observed a single time. What it binds is not known. Sequencing used immunoSEQ multiplex PCR; TCRdb keeps in-frame clones, though not all of them. The sample has under 200,000 clones; approximately 78% are singletons. This CDR3 has 17 residues. Trimming stripped 7 bases from V and 0 bases from J, with 19 bases between. CDR1 is LNHDA, CDR2 SQIVND, per germline (reference sequence). Sequencing used PBMCs. The genes are TRBV19 and TRBJ1-5, with D hard to call. The receptor was derived from a woman in her 30s in good health and CMV-seronegative. CDR3 residues: CASNLGGFKTSNQPQHF. CDR3 bases: TGTGCCAGTAATCTGGGAGGGTTTAAAACTAGCAATCAGCCCCAGCATTTT.